This record covers a single T cell receptor beta chain. The sample holds many counts of this clone. The antigen it binds to is not known. The read comes to an end 3 residues before the CDR3 does, leaving the germline J gene to fill in the end. Most of the CVID patients and most of the healthy controls were of Caucasian heritage. Heparinized peripheral whole blood samples of about 4.5 to 8.5 ml were obtained from each donor. Genomic DNA from adults with common variable immune deficiency (CVID) and from healthy adult controls was used for sequencing of TCRbeta CDR3 repertoires. The control group was made up of roughly 22 healthy adult volunteers (about ten male and approximately twelve female) whose ages ranged from roughly 20 to 75 years, with a mean age of roughly 30. To isolate peripheral blood mononuclear cells, diluted blood was subjected to density centrifugation over Hypaque 1077 or Ficoll-Paque. Genomic DNA was obtained from unsorted mononuclear cells through either Qiagen column purification or a centrifugation-based method.

The CDR3 runs 13 amino acids, cysteine and phenylalanine included. The DNA covers only part of the CDR3, 30 bases in frame from base 1. Cut back by 3 bases and 0 bases, the V and J ends lie 7 bases apart. CDR1 is given as SQVTM and CDR2 as ANQGSEA, both from the germline V gene. Equivalent amounts of genomic DNA from CVID and control samples were used as sequencing input. For every sample, a 60 bp segment covering the rearranged TCRbeta CDR3 region was amplified and then sequenced. The immunoSEQ assay, a bias-corrected multiplex PCR combined with high-throughput sequencing, was used to amplify TCRbeta. As for the authors' bioinformatics: Every unique nucleotide sequence was considered a clone and was annotated with V, D and J genes, copy number and frequency. Sequences were labeled productive if in frame, and non-productive if out of frame or containing stop codons. As previously described, clonality was computed from Shannon's entropy. The predicted amino acid sequences of productive clones were used to derive the mean CDR3 Kyte-Doolittle hydropathy. Scaled V gene usage was hierarchically clustered using Manhattan distance and complete linkage with the R hclust function. Clone sharing by CDR3 amino acid sequence was assessed by resampling 12 repertoires per group over 100 rounds. The repertoires were screened for approximately 72 published EBV-specific TCRbeta sequences and some 250 published CMV-specific TCRbeta sequences. Analysis left out a couple of CVID samples that produced under 10,000 sequences, so roughly 45 CVID repertoires remained. TCRdb re-hosts the immuneACCESS table, in-frame sequences only. Its copies lack some clones; in the studies checked, an unresolved V gene accounts for under half of them, and the cause for the rest is not known. V and J calls and clone size are as listed in that table; D and trimming were resolved from the DNA. This sample contains fewer than 55,000 clones, none of which is a singleton. The top ten constitute approximately 2% of the sample.

The data originate from a study of T cell clonality in common variable immunodeficiency (dated by TCRdb to between 2015 and 2017). Study-wide findings and limitations: Fewer deletions and N-nucleotide insertions were reportedly observed in CVID TCRbeta sequences, and highly modified clones with 13 or more V deletions were reportedly absent from CVID TCRbeta sequences. According to the authors, finding the cause of the higher clonality in CVID would require sequencing the repertoires of T cell subpopulations. Healthy controls shared more TCRbeta clones with each other than CVID subjects shared among themselves (p < 0.0001). TCRbeta clonality was higher in CVID subjects than in healthy controls (t-test p = 0.018), and the increase was most characteristic of about a third of subjects. Differences among patients in the CVID cohort limited the correlations between repertoire features and clinical complications. Despite equal DNA input, controls averaged about 81,820 unique sequences per sample versus around 30,000 in CVID samples.

In this chain, TRBV29-1 is recombined with TRBJ2-3; no confident D gene assignment can be made. The sample was peripheral blood mononuclear cells. The origin of this receptor is a person aged 18-70 years in good health. The CDR3 protein: CSVEQTSTDTQYF. The part of the CDR3 DNA that was read is TGCAGCGTTGAGCAGACTAGCACAGATACG.